This T cell receptor (beta chain) was captured by sequencing in a study of ipilimumab plus nivolumab after autologous stem cell transplantation. Study-wide context: A median of about eight nivolumab and 4 or 5 ipilimumab doses were given.

Data came from immunoSEQ multiplex PCR; TCRdb stores just in-frame clones and leaves some out. The repertoire holds about 18,000 clones, with approximately 80% as singletons. Starting 14 to 28 days after autologous transplant, ipilimumab 1 mg/kg was given. The CDR3 totals 18 residues. The germline V gene encodes CDR1 KGHSH and CDR2 LQKENI. V was clipped by 3 bases and J by 7 bases, with 24 bases between them. The starting material was PBMCs, obtained in a trial of ipilimumab plus nivolumab as post-transplant consolidation. V gene TRBV18 combines with J gene TRBJ2-2, with D possibly TRBD2 on 5 matching bases. This TCR derives from a male donor with diffuse large B-cell lymphoma. CDR3 coding DNA: TGTGCCAGCTCACCGGCAGTAGGAACCGCCCGGGGATACGGGGAGCTGTTTTTT. Translated, it gives CASSPAVGTARGYGELFF.